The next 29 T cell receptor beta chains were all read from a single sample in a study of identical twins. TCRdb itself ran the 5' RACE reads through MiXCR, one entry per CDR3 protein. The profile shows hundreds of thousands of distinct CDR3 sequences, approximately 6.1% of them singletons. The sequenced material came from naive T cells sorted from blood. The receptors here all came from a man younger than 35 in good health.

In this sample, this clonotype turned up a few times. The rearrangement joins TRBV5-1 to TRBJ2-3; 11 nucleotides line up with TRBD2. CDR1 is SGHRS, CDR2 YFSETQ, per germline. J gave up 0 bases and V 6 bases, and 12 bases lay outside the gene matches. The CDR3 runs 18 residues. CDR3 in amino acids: CASTEGLAVYFSTDTQYF. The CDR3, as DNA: TGCGCCAGCACCGAGGGACTAGCGGTTTATTTTAGCACAGATACGCAGTATTTT.

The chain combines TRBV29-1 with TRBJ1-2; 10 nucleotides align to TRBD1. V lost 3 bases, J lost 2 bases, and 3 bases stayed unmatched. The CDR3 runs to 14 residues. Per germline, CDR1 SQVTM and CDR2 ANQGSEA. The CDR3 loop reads CSVERDRGNYGYTF. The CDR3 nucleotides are TGCAGCGTTGAGCGGGACAGGGGCAACTATGGCTACACCTTC.

CDR3 sequence (DNA): TGTGCCAGCAGCCGACTAGGGGAGGGCACTGAAGCTTTCTTT. This translates into CASSRLGEGTEAFF. The chain is built from TRBV3-1 and TRBJ1-1, with a tentative D call TRBD1 (5 bases). The CDR3 loop spans 14 amino acids. Trimming removed 4 bases at V and 4 bases at J, with 13 bases between. Germline CDR1 reads LGHDT; CDR2 reads YNNKEL (reference sequence).

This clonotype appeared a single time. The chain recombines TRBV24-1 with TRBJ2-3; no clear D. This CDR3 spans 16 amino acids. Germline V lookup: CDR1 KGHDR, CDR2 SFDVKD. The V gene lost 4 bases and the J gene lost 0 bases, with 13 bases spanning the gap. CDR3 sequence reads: CATSDLGRRSTDTQYF. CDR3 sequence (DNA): TGTGCCACCAGTGACCTAGGACGGAGAAGCACAGATACGCAGTATTTT.

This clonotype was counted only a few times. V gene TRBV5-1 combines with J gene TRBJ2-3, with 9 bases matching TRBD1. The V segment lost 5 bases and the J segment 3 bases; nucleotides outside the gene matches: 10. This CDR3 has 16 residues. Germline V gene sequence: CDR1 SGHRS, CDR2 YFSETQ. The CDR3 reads CASSYDRGVSTDTQYF. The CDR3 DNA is TGCGCCAGCAGTTACGACAGGGGGGTTTCAACAGATACGCAGTATTTT. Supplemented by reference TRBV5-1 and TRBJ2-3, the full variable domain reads KAGVTQTPRYLIKTRGQQVTLSCSPISGHRSVSWYQQTPGQGLQFLFEYFSETQRNKGNFPGRFSGRQFSNSRSEMNVSTLELGDSALYLCASSYDRGVSTDTQYFGPGTRLTVL.

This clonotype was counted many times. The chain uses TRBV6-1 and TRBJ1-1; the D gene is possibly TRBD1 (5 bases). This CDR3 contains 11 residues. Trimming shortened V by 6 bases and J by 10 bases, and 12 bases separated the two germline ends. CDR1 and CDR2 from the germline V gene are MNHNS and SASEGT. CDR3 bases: TGTGCCAGCAGCGAGGGGTTCGGAGCTTTCTTT. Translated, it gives CASSEGFGAFF.

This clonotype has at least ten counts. The CDR3 spells CASSDDSSGNTIYF. In nucleotides, the CDR3 is TGTGCCAGCAGTGACGACAGCTCTGGAAACACCATATATTTT. This chain joins TRBV2 and TRBJ1-3, with D possibly matching TRBD1 (5 bases). V lost 3 bases and J lost 0, with 6 bases in between. The CDR3 loop spans 14 amino acids. Germline V lookup: CDR1 SNHLY, CDR2 FYNNEI.

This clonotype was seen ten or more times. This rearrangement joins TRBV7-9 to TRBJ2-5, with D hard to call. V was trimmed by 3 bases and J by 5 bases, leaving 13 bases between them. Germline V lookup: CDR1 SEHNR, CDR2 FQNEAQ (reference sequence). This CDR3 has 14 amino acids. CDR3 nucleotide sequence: TGTGCCAGCAGCTTGGCGATAGGGCGGGAGACCCAGTACTTC. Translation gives CASSLAIGRETQYF.

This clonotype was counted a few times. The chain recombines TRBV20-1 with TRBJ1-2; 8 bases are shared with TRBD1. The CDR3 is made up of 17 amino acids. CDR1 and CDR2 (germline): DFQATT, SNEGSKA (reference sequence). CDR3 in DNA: TGCAGCGCAATTGGGGGCAGGGGGCTTCCAGCGGAATATGGCTACACCTTC. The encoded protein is CSAIGGRGLPAEYGYTF.

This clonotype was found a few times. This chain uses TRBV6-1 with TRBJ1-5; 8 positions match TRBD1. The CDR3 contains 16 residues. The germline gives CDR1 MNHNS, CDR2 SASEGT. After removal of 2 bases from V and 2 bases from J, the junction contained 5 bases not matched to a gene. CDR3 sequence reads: CASSERPGQGNQPQHF. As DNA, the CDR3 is TGTGCCAGCAGTGAAAGGCCGGGACAGGGCAATCAGCCCCAGCATTTT.

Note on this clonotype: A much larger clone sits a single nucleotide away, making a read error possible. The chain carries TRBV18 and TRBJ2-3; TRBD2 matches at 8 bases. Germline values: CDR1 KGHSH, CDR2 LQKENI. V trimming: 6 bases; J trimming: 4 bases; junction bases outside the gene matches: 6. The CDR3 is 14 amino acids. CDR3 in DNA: TGTGCCAGCTCCGAGCGGGAGAGCTCAGATACGCAGTATTTT. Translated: CASSERESSDTQYF.

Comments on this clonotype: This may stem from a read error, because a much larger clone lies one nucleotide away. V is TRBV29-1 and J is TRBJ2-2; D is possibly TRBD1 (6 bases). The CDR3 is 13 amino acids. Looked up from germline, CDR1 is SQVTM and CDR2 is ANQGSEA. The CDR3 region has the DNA TGCAGCGTCGGACAGAGGGGGACCGGGGAGCCGTTTTTT. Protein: CSVGQRGTGEPFF.

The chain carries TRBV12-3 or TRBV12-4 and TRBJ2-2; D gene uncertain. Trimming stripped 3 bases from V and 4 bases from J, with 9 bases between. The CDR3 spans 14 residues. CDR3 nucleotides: TGTGCCAGCAGTTTTTCCCGAGGCACCGGGGAGCTGTTTTTT. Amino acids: CASSFSRGTGELFF.

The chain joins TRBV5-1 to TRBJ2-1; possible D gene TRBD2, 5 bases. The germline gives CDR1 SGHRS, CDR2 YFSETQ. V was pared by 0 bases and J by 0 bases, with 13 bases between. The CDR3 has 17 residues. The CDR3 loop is CASSLGQRRSSYNEQFF. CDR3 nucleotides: TGCGCCAGCAGCTTGGGCCAGCGGCGAAGCTCCTACAATGAGCAGTTCTTC.

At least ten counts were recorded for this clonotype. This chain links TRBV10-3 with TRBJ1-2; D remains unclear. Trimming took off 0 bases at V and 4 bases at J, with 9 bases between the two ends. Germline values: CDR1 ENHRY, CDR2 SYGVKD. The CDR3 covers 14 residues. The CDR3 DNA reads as TGTGCCATCAGTGAGTCGCAGCGAGGCTATGGCTACACCTTC. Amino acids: CAISESQRGYGYTF.

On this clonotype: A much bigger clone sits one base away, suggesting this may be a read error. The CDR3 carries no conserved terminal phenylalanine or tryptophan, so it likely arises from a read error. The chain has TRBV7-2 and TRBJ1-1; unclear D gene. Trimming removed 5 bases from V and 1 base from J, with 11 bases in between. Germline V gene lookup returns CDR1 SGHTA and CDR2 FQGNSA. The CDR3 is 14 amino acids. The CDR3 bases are TGTGCCAGCAGCCGAGAGGTCGGGAACACTGAAGCTTTCTGT. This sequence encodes CASSREVGNTEAFC.

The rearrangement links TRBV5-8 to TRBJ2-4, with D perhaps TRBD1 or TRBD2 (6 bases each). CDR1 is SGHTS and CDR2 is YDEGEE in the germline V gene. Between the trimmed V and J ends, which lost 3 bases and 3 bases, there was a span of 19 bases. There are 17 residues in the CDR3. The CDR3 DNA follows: TGTGCCAGCAGCTCGACTGAGGGGGGCTTCGGCAAAAACATTCAGTACTTC. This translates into CASSSTEGGFGKNIQYF.

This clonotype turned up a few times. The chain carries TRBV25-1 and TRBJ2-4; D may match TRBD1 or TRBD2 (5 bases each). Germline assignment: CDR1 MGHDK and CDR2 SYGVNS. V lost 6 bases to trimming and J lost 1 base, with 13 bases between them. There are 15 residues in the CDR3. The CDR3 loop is CASSEIREAKNIQYF. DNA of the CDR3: TGTGCCAGCAGCGAGATCAGGGAGGCCAAAAACATTCAGTACTTC.

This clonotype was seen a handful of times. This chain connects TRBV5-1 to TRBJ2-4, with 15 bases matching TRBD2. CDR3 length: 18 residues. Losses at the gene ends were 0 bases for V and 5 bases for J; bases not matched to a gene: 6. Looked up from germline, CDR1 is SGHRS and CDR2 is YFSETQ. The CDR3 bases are TGCGCCAGCAGCTTGGGGACTAGCGGGAGGGCCATTCAAAACATTCAGTACTTC. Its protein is CASSLGTSGRAIQNIQYF.

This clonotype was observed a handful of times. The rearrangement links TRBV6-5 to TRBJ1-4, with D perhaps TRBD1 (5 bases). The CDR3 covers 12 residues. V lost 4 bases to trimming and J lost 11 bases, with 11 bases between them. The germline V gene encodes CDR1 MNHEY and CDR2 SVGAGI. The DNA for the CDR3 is TGTGCCAGCAGTTTCGTCGGGGGGAAACTGTTTTTT. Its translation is CASSFVGGKLFF.

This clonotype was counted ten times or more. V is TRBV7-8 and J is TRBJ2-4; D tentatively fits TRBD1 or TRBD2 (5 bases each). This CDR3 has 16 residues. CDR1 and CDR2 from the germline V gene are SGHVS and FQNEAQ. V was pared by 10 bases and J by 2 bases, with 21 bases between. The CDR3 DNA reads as TGTGCCAACACCCCAATAATGGGGACCTCCAAAAACATTCAGTACTTC. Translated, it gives CANTPIMGTSKNIQYF.

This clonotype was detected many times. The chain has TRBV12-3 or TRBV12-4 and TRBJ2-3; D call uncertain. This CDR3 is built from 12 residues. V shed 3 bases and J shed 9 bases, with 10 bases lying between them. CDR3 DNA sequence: TGTGCCAGCAGTTTGGCGCATGGCACGCAGTATTTT. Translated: CASSLAHGTQYF.

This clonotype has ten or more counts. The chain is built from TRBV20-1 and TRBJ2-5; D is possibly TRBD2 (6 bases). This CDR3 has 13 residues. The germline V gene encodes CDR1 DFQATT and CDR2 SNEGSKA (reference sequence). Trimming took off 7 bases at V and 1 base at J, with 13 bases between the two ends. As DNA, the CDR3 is TGCAGTGTTCCCCAGGGAGGCCAAGAGACCCAGTACTTC. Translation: CSVPQGGQETQYF.

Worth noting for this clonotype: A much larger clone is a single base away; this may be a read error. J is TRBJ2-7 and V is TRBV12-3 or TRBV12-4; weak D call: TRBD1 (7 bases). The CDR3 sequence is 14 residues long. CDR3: CASSVDREVYDQYF. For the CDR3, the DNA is TGTGCCAGCAGTGTCGACAGGGAGGTCTACGATCAGTACTTC.

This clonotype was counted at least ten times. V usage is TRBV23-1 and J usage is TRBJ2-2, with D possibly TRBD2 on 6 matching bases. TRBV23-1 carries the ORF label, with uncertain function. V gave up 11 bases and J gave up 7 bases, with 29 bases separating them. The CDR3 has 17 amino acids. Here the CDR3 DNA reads TGCGCCGGCCGACATCGCGGGCAGGGACCTAGCGACGGGGAGCTGTTTTTT. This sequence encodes CAGRHRGQGPSDGELFF.

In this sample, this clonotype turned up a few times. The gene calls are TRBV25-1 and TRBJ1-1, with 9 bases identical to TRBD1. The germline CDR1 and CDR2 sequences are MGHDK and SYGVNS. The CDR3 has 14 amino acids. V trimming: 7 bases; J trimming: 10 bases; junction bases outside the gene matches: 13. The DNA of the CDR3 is TGTGCCAGCACCGAAACCGGGACAGGGTGGGGAGCTTTCTTT. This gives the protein CASTETGTGWGAFF.

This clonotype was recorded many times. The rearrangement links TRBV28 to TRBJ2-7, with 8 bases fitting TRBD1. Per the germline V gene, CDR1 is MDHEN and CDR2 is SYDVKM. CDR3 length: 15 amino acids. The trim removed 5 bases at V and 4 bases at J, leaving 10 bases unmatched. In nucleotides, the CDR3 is TGTGCCAGCAGTACATACCGGGACAGGAGATACGAGCAGTACTTC. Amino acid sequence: CASSTYRDRRYEQYF.

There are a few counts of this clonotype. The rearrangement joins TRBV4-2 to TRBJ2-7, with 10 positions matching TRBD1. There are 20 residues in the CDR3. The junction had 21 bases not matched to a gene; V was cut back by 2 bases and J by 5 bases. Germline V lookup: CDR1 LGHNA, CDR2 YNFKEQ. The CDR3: CASSQRPGQGHEREFHEQYF. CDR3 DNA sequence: TGTGCCAGCAGCCAAAGACCGGGACAGGGGCACGAGCGGGAGTTCCACGAGCAGTACTTC.

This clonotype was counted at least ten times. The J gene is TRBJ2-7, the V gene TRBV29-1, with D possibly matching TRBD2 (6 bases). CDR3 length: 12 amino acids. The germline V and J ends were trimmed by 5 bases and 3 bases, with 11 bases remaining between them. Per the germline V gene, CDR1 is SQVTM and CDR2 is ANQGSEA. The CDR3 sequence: CSVLGEDYEQYV. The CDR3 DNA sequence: TGCAGCGTTTTAGGGGAGGACTACGAGCAGTACGTC.